The rows below give T cell receptor beta chains drawn from one sample of a study of blood T cell repertoires in COVID-19. TCRdb's copy holds only in-frame clones and misses some; the assay was immunoSEQ multiplex PCR. Among about 260,000 clones, about 91% were seen once, and the ten largest hold 2% to 3%. The specimen sequenced was peripheral blood. These receptors all come from a person between 18 and 30 years old with COVID-19, enrolled during active disease. Both conserved end residues are part of each CDR3. Fields, in order: V gene, clone size, D gene, CDR3 protein. D genes are given only for firm matches. A row's size may be missing; if present it is once, few, many or a size class.

V gene: TRBV5-1; clone size: NA; D gene: TRBD2; CDR3 protein: CASSLDLTSGYEQYF
V gene: TRBV3-1/TRBV3-2; clone size: NA; D gene: TRBD2; CDR3 protein: CASSQRELGTGELFF
V gene: TRBV6-6; clone size: NA; D gene: TRBD2; CDR3 protein: CASSYWLAGAQETQYF
V gene: TRBV18; clone size: NA; D gene: NA; CDR3 protein: CASSPGLSSGANVLTF
V gene: TRBV27; clone size: NA; D gene: TRBD1; CDR3 protein: CASSLSGQKAHGYTF
V gene: TRBV10-2; clone size: NA; D gene: NA; CDR3 protein: CASSEDGYNEQFF
V gene: TRBV9; clone size: NA; D gene: NA; CDR3 protein: CASSVGGSQETQYF
V gene: TRBV3-1/TRBV3-2; clone size: NA; D gene: TRBD1; CDR3 protein: CASGIGTGDSRELFF
V gene: TRBV12-3/TRBV12-4; clone size: NA; D gene: NA; CDR3 protein: CASTLTGDTEAFF
V gene: TRBV5-1; clone size: NA; D gene: TRBD2; CDR3 protein: CASSPPGLAGDEQFF
V gene: TRBV3-1/TRBV3-2; clone size: NA; D gene: NA; CDR3 protein: CASSQEGASSYEQYF
V gene: TRBV14; clone size: NA; D gene: NA; CDR3 protein: CASSQDRQGPLGTQYF
V gene: TRBV19; clone size: NA; D gene: TRBD1; CDR3 protein: CASSTPGTGPGEQYF
V gene: TRBV11-2; clone size: NA; D gene: TRBD2; CDR3 protein: CASRRLAGGNEQYF
V gene: TRBV4-1; clone size: few; D gene: NA; CDR3 protein: CASSLLQGAGAYGYTF
V gene: TRBV5-1; clone size: NA; D gene: TRBD1; CDR3 protein: CASSAGQGSPTEAFF
V gene: TRBV4-3; clone size: NA; D gene: NA; CDR3 protein: CASSRGGLNSPLHF
V gene: TRBV9; clone size: NA; D gene: NA; CDR3 protein: CASSVDGIGTDTQYF
V gene: TRBV5-1; clone size: NA; D gene: NA; CDR3 protein: CASSTTVGGEPQHF
V gene: TRBV9; clone size: NA; D gene: TRBD2; CDR3 protein: CASSVEREPGELFF
V gene: TRBV27; clone size: NA; D gene: TRBD1; CDR3 protein: CASSFEGDRGGHEQFF